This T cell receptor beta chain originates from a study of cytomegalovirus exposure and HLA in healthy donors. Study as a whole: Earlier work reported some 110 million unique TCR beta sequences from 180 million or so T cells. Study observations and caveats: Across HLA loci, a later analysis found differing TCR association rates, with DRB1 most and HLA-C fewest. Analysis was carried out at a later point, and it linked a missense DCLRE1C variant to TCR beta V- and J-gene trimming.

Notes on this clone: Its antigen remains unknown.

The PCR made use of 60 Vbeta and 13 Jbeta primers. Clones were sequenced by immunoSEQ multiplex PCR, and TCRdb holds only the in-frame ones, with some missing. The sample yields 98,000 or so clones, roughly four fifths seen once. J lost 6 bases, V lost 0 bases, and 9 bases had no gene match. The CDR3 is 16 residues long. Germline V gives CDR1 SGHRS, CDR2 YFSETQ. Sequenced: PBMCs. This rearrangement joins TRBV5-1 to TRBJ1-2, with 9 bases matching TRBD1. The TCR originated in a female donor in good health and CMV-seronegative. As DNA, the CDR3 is TGCGCCAGCAGCTTGGTACGAGGGACAGGGTCTGATGGCTACACCTTC. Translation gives CASSLVRGTGSDGYTF.